These 15 T cell receptor beta chains share one sample of origin, sequenced in a study of identical twins. TCRdb fed the 5' RACE reads into MiXCR, producing one record per CDR3 protein. The sample includes about 220,000 distinct CDR3 sequences, around 6.8% seen only once; the top ten take around 1.8%. The same sample was also studied in work on yellow fever vaccine responses in identical twins.

Sequenced sample: memory (CD45RO+) T cells sorted from blood. The source of these receptors is a woman aged 18-29 years in good health.

CDR3 bases: TGTGCCAGAATCCGGCTGGACAGGTACTCCTACGAGCAGTACTTC. This translates into CARIRLDRYSYEQYF. The V call is TRBV19, the J call TRBJ2-7; 7 bases align to TRBD1. Germline V CDR1 and CDR2: LNHDA, SQIVND (reference sequence). The CDR3 sequence is 15 residues long. V lost 9 bases, J lost 0 bases, and 11 bases stayed unmatched.

This rearrangement joins TRBV11-2 to TRBJ2-1, with D hard to call. V was shortened by 4 bases and J by 9 bases, with 13 bases between the two germline ends. The CDR3 contains 13 residues. Per germline, CDR1 SGHAT and CDR2 FQNNGV. CDR3 loop: CASSSIGGREQFF. CDR3 DNA sequence: TGTGCCAGCAGCTCGATAGGCGGACGTGAGCAGTTCTTC.

This clonotype was detected only a few times. The chain combines TRBV25-1 with TRBJ2-5; a possible D gene is TRBD2 (6 bases). The V gene's germline CDR1 is MGHDK and CDR2 SYGVNS. The CDR3 has 15 amino acids. V lost 1 base and J 5 bases, leaving 14 bases between the germline ends. The CDR3 DNA sequence: TGTGCCAGCAGTGAATCAAAAGGGGAGGTGGAGACCCAGTACTTC. It translates to CASSESKGEVETQYF.

J is TRBJ1-3 and V is TRBV5-6, with D perhaps TRBD1 (5 bases). With 2 bases removed from V and 1 base from J, the gap between germline ends came to 13 bases. The CDR3 has 16 amino acids. Germline V gene sequence: CDR1 SGHDT, CDR2 YYEEEE. CDR3 sequence: CASSFGAGSSGNTIYF. DNA of the CDR3: TGTGCCAGCAGCTTTGGAGCAGGGTCATCTGGAAACACCATATATTTT.

Many counts were recorded for this clonotype. J is TRBJ2-7 and V is TRBV7-8, with TRBD1 identical over 9 bases. V lost 2 bases, J lost 2 bases, and 7 bases stayed unmatched. The germline V gene encodes CDR1 SGHVS and CDR2 FQNEAQ. This CDR3 has 16 residues. CDR3 nucleotide sequence: TGTGCCAGCAGCTTAAGAAAGGGGACAGGGACCTACGAGCAGTACTTC. The encoded protein is CASSLRKGTGTYEQYF. The full variable domain, its missing parts supplied by reference TRBV7-8 and TRBJ2-7, is GAGVSQSPRYKVAKRGQDVALRCDPISGHVSLFWYQQALGQGPEFLTYFQNEAQLDKSGLPSDRFFAERPEGSVSTLKIQRTQQEDSAVYLCASSLRKGTGTYEQYFGPGTRLTVT.

This clonotype was observed many times. The chain recombines TRBV12-3 or TRBV12-4 with TRBJ1-6; the D gene is possibly TRBD1 (6 bases). Between the trimmed V and J ends, which lost 3 bases and 8 bases, there was a span of 11 bases. The CDR3 is 14 amino acids. The DNA for the CDR3 is TGTGCCAGCAGTTTCTCAGGGGCCTATTCACCCCTCCACTTT. Amino acids: CASSFSGAYSPLHF.

This clonotype was recorded a few times. V usage is TRBV6-5 and J usage is TRBJ1-1; TRBD1 agrees at 10 bases. Germline values: CDR1 MNHEY, CDR2 SVGAGI. The CDR3 consists of 15 residues. Trimming removed 1 base from V and 6 bases from J; junction bases left unmatched: 5. CDR3 in DNA: TGTGCCAGCAGTTACTGGACAGGGGGTCGGGCTGAAGCTTTCTTT. Amino acids: CASSYWTGGRAEAFF.

In this sample, this clonotype turned up many times. The J gene is TRBJ1-6, the V gene TRBV3-1; D remains ambiguous. There are 16 residues in the CDR3. CDR1 and CDR2 (germline): LGHDT, YNNKEL (reference sequence). Between the trimmed V and J ends, which lost 6 bases and 0 bases, there was a span of 12 bases. The CDR3 DNA follows: TGTGCCAGCAGTCCCAGAAAGAGCTCCTATAATTCACCCCTCCACTTT. Translated, it gives CASSPRKSSYNSPLHF.

The V gene is TRBV7-9, the J gene TRBJ2-7; 10 nucleotides match TRBD2. The CDR3 totals 15 residues. V was pared by 0 bases and J by 7 bases, with 6 bases of the junction left unmatched. The germline gives CDR1 SEHNR, CDR2 FQNEAQ (reference sequence). The CDR3 region is CASSLALAGAREQYF. As DNA, the CDR3 is TGTGCCAGCAGCTTAGCGCTAGCGGGAGCGAGGGAGCAGTACTTC.

Only a few counts were recorded for this clonotype. The chain is built from TRBV18 and TRBJ2-7; D is perhaps TRBD2 (6 bases). The length of the CDR3 is 15 residues. Germline loops: CDR1 KGHSH, CDR2 LQKENI. V was cut by 0 bases and J by 2 bases, with 11 bases left in between. In DNA form, the CDR3 reads TGTGCCAGCTCACCACCGTTTGGAGGGGCCTACGAGCAGTACTTC. Translating it yields CASSPPFGGAYEQYF.

This clonotype was observed many times. The CDR3 nucleotides read TGTGCCAGCAGTTCCCGGGACAGGGTCCACGAGCAGTACTTC. Amino acid sequence: CASSSRDRVHEQYF. V gene TRBV12-3 or TRBV12-4 combines with J gene TRBJ2-7, with 9 bases aligning to TRBD1. The CDR3 is 14 amino acids. V lost 4 bases and J lost 5; bases outside the gene matches: 6.

This clonotype came up a few times. V is TRBV28 and J is TRBJ2-6, with 7 bases that match TRBD1. V shed 2 bases, J shed 2 bases, and the junction held 0 bases outside the gene matches. CDR3 size: 15 residues. Germline CDR1 and CDR2: MDHEN and SYDVKM. The CDR3 region is CASSLTGAGANVLTF. The CDR3 DNA reads TGTGCCAGCAGTTTAACAGGGGCTGGGGCCAACGTCCTGACTTTC. Looking up the rest from reference TRBV28 and TRBJ2-6 gives the full variable domain: DVKVTQSSRYLVKRTGEKVFLECVQDMDHENMFWYRQDPGLGLRLIYFSYDVKMKEKGDIPEGYSVSREKKERFSLILESASTNQTSMYLCASSLTGAGANVLTFGAGSRLTVL.

At least ten counts were recorded for this clonotype. The chain joins TRBV5-6 to TRBJ1-2, with D unclear. Per the germline V gene, CDR1 is SGHDT and CDR2 is YYEEEE. V lost 0 bases and J lost 1, with 10 bases in between. This CDR3 is 15 amino acids long. CDR3: CASSLGTKNNYGYTF. Written as DNA, the CDR3 is TGTGCCAGCAGCTTGGGCACCAAAAATAACTATGGCTACACCTTC.

This clonotype was detected a few times. The J gene is TRBJ2-2, the V gene TRBV20-1, with D perhaps matching TRBD1 (5 bases). Germline V gives CDR1 DFQATT, CDR2 SNEGSKA (reference sequence). This CDR3 has 13 amino acids. Trimming shortened V by 5 bases and J by 4 bases, and 11 bases separated the two germline ends. As DNA, the CDR3 is TGCAGTGCTCTACAAAGGGGCACCGGGGAGCTGTTTTTT. Translated: CSALQRGTGELFF.

The CDR3: CASRGTLQETQYF. The CDR3 nucleotides read TGTGCCAGCAGGGGGACACTACAAGAGACCCAGTACTTC. The chain is built from TRBV6-6 and TRBJ2-5; possible D gene TRBD1, 6 bases. The CDR3 spans 13 residues. The germline gives CDR1 MNHNY, CDR2 SVGAGI (reference sequence). V was pared by 6 bases and J by 2 bases, with 10 bases between.